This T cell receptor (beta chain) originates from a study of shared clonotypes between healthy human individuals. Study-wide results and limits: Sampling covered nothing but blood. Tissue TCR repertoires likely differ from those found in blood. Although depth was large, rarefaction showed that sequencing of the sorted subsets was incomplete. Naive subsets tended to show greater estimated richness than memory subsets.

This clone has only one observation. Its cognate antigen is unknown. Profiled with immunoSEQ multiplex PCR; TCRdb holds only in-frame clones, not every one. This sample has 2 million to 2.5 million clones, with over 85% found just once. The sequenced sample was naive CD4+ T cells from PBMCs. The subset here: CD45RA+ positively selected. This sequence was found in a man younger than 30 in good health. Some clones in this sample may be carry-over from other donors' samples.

The CDR3 DNA sequence: TGTGCCAGCAGCGGTAACACAGATACGCAGTATTTT. Its translation is CASSGNTDTQYF. This chain joins TRBV7-8 and TRBJ2-3; D call uncertain. Germline CDR1 SGHVS, CDR2 FQNEAQ. Trimming took 5 bases from V and 2 from J, leaving 5 bases between them. CDR3 size: 12 residues.